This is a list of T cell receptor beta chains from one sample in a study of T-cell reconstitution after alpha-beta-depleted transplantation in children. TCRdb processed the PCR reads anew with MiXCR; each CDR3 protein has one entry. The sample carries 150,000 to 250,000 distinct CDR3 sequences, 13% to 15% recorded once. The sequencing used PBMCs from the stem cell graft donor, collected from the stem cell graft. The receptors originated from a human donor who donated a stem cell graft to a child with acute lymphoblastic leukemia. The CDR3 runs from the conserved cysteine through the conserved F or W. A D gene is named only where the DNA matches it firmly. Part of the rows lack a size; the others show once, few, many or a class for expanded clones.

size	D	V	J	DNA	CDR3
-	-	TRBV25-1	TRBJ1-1	TGTGCCAGCACCGGGACATGGGATAACACTGAAGCTTTCTTT	CASTGTWDNTEAFF
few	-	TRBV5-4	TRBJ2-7	TGTGCCAGCAGCTTGGACCGGCGCGGCGAGCAGTACTTC	CASSLDRRGEQYF
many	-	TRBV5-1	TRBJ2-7	TGCGCCAGCAGCTTGACGGACAATAGAGGCGAGCAGTACTTC	CASSLTDNRGEQYF
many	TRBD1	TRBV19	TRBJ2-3	TGTGCCAGTAGTCCCCGACAGGGCCCAGATACGCAGTATTTT	CASSPRQGPDTQYF
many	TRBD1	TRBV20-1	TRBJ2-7	TGCAGTGCTACCGGGACAGGGATCCACGAGCAGTACTTC	CSATGTGIHEQYF
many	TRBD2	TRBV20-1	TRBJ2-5	TGCAGTGCTAGAGATCTCGAACTAGCGGGGGCTCAAGAGACCCAGTACTTC	CSARDLELAGAQETQYF
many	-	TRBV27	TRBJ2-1	TGTGCCAGCAGTTTAGTACAGAGGGCGGATGAGCAGTTCTTC	CASSLVQRADEQFF
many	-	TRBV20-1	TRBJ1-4	TGCAGTGCTGATACGATCCGGATACAACCGCAGAGTAATGAAAAACTGTTTTTT	CSADTIRIQPQSNEKLFF
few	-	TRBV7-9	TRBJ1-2	TGTGCCAGCAGCCGAGACAGGAATGGCTACACCTTC	CASSRDRNGYTF
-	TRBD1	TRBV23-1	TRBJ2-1	TGCGCCAGCAGTCAGCCACAGGGGGCGGTTTACAATGAGCAGTTCTTC	CASSQPQGAVYNEQFF
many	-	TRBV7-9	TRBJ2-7	TGTGCCAGCAGCATGACAGGAAGGAGGTACGAGCAGTACTTC	CASSMTGRRYEQYF
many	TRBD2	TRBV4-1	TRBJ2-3	TGCGCCAGCAAACCAAGCGCTAGCGGTGATACGCAGTATTTT	CASKPSASGDTQYF
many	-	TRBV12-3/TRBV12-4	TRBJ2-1	TGTGCCAGCATTCTGTCCTCCTACAATGAGCAGTTCTTC	CASILSSYNEQFF
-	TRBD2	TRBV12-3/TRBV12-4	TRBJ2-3	TGTGCCAGCAGTCCCTCTAGCGGAAGCACAGATACGCAGTATTTT	CASSPSSGSTDTQYF
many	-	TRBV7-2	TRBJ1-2	TGTGCCAGCAGCTCCAGGGGCGGGGGGAGTTACTATGGCTACACCTTC	CASSSRGGGSYYGYTF
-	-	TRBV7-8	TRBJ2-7	TGTGCCAGCAGCCAGTGGACGGCCTCCTACGAGCAGTACTTC	CASSQWTASYEQYF
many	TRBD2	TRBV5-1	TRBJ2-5	TGCGCCAGCAGCCCGGGAGGCCTAGCGGCCGAAGAGACCCAGTACTTC	CASSPGGLAAEETQYF
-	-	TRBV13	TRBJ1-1	TGTGCCAGCAGCTTAGGAGTGGTTCTCACTGAAGCTTTCTTT	CASSLGVVLTEAFF
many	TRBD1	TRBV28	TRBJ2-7	TGTGCCAGCAGTTTGGGACAGATCTTATACGAGCAGTACTTC	CASSLGQILYEQYF
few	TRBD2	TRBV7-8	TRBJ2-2	TGTGCCAGCAGCTTAGCGCTCCTTTCGCGGGAGGGAGACACCGGGGAGCTGTTTTTT	CASSLALLSREGDTGELFF
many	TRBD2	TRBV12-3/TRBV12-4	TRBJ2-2	TGTGCCAGCAGCCCACTAGCGGGAAGGGACGGGGAGCTGTTTTTT	CASSPLAGRDGELFF
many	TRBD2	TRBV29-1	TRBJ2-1	TGCAGCGTTGGAGGGACTAGCGGGAGCTCCTACAATGAGCAGTTCTTC	CSVGGTSGSSYNEQFF
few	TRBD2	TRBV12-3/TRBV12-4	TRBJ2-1	TGTGCCAGCAGTTTAGTGACTAGCGGGAGGGACTACAATGAGCAGTTCTTC	CASSLVTSGRDYNEQFF
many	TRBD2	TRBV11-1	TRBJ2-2	TGTGCCAGCAGCTCCCCCGCTGGGTCTAGCGGAGGGACCGGGGAGCTGTTTTTT	CASSSPAGSSGGTGELFF
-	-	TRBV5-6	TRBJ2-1	TGTGCCAGCAGCTTCGGCCTGTTCAAATACAATGAGCAGTTCTTC	CASSFGLFKYNEQFF
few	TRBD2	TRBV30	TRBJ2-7	TGTGCCTGGAACCTAGCGGGTGCCTACGAGCAGTACTTC	CAWNLAGAYEQYF
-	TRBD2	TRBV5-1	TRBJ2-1	TGCGCCAGCAGCTTTTTTTCCGGCACTAGCGGGGACTTGTACAATGAGCAGTTCTTC	CASSFFSGTSGDLYNEQFF
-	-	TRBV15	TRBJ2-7	TGTGCCACCAGCAGTTCTTTTAGGGAGCAGTACTTC	CATSSSFREQYF
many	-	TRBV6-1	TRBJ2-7	TGTGCCAGCAAGGGTGGGGGCGGGAGCTCCTACGAGCAGTACTTC	CASKGGGGSSYEQYF
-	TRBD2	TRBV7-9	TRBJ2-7	TGTGCCAGCAGCACCGGACTAGCGGGAGACATCTACGAGCAGTACTTC	CASSTGLAGDIYEQYF
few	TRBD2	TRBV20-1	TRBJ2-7	TGCAGTGCGTACCCAGCGGGGACTTCTACTTACGAGCAGTACTTC	CSAYPAGTSTYEQYF
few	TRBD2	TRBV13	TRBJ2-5	TGTGCCAGCAGCCCCCGTGGGGGGGTAGAGACCCAGTACTTC	CASSPRGGVETQYF
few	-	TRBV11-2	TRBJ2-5	TGTGCCAGCAGCTTAAGGACACTTCAAGAGACCCAGTACTTC	CASSLRTLQETQYF
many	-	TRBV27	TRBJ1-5	TGTGCCAGCAGTTTCTCAGGGGTTCATCAGCCCCAGCATTTT	CASSFSGVHQPQHF
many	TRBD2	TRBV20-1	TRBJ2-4	TGCAGTGCTAGAGATATGTGGAGCGGGACTAAAAACATTCAGTACTTC	CSARDMWSGTKNIQYF
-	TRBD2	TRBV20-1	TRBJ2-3	TGCAGTGCTAGAGAGTCCGGGAGGCCGGGCTGGACAGATACGCAGTATTTT	CSARESGRPGWTDTQYF
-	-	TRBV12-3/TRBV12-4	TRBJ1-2	TGTGCCAGCAGTTCCCGCCTTACACTCTATGGCTACACCTTC	CASSSRLTLYGYTF
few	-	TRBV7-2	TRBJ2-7	TGTGCCAGCAGCTTGAGAACGGGAGACTACGAGCAGTACTTC	CASSLRTGDYEQYF
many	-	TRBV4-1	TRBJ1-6	TGCGCCAGCAGCCAAGAGGGCCAGGGCATCCCACCCCTCCACTTT	CASSQEGQGIPPLHF
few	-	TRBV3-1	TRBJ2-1	TGTGCCAGCAGCCACGATCCAGTGGGAAGCTATGAGCAGTTCTTC	CASSHDPVGSYEQFF
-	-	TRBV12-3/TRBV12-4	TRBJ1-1	TGTGCCAGCAGGGGAGAACTGAACACTGAAGCTTTCTTT	CASRGELNTEAFF
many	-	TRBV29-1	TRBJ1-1	TGCAGCGTTACGGCGGACCTTATGAACACTGAAGCTTTCTTT	CSVTADLMNTEAFF